This T cell receptor (beta chain) stems from a study of shared clonotypes between healthy human individuals (dated by TCRdb to about 2020). Turning to the overall study: The cohort comprised two women and three men aged 18 to 49 years. For each donor, three plates each were used for CD4 naive and CD4 memory, two plates were used for CD8 naive, and one plate was used for CD8 memory. To estimate repertoire size and how much clonotype sharing occurs between individuals, the study deeply sequenced the blood TCR repertoires of about five healthy adults. Between about 0.8 and 9 billion PBMCs per donor were obtained by leukapheresis. To increase sequencing depth and limit assay-specific biases, different laboratories used diverse techniques to prepare libraries and sequence TCR repertoires. The paper's findings and limits, for the study overall: Larger estimated clonotype richness was generally found for naive subsets than for memory subsets. Because the study included a small number of donors, the genetic and exposure-history diversity represented was limited. Compared with non-shared clonotypes, the clonotypes found in all four sorted-subset donors had higher generation probabilities. Rarefaction of sorted-subset datasets indicated incomplete sequencing despite the large sequencing depth. About 5% of naive CD4, 3.5% of naive CD8, approximately 2.2% of memory CD4, and 0.4% of memory CD8 clonotypes were shared across a few donors. Sampling was limited to blood, and TCR repertoires in tissue likely differ from TCR repertoires in blood. Pairwise subsampling indicated that sequencing depth was expected to affect the degree of clonotype sharing among donors.

V was cut back by 1 base and J by 6 bases, leaving a gap of 7 bases between them. Spanning cysteine to phenylalanine, the CDR3 consists of 12 amino acids. CDR3 DNA only is kept here, 36 bases in frame from base 1. For CDR1 and CDR2, the germline V gene lists SGHTA and FQGNSA. In regard to this clone: What this receptor recognizes is not known. No much larger clonotype is one base removed from it; base qualities were not supplied.

CD8 naive samples were CD45RO-negative cells positively selected for CCR7, giving a CD45RA+CCR7+ population that excluded TemRA cells. The donors were healthy, HIV-negative adults who had no recently reported acute infections or vaccinations. Every donor was a Caucasian adult living in Nashville, Tennessee, USA. After blood collection by leukapheresis, PBMCs were isolated using Ficoll-Histopaque density gradient centrifugation and then cryopreserved in the vapor phase of liquid nitrogen. Analytical flow cytometry was used to check the purity and quantity of each magnetically sorted T cell population. From each sorted fraction, genomic DNA was isolated and quantified by UV absorbance on a Nanodrop 2000c. Using the deep immunoSEQ assay, multiplex PCR amplified TCR CDR3 regions from genomic DNA. For each cell subset, the extracted genomic DNA was distributed evenly across all wells of several immunoSEQ 96-well plates, and each plate served as one replicate. For sorted subsets, around 200 ng genomic DNA, equal to 25,000 to 35,000 T cell genomes, was loaded into each replicate PCR. Purified libraries were quantified with a Qubit 3.0 fluorometer, sized on a Bioanalyzer 2100, and re-quantified with the KAPA Library Quantification kit. A separate single-read 150-cycle Illumina NextSeq 550 flow cell was used to sequence each immunoSEQ 96-well plate. The authors processed their data as follows. The immunoSEQ output contained only junctional sequences without quality scores, so filtering could not match that applied to full-length reads. Sequences were annotated with PyIR, a Python wrapper for IgBLAST v1.9, using IMGT germline references to assign V/J genes and CDR3. Reads were removed for weak V/J assignments (E-value above 1e-6), missing CDR3, stop codons, out-of-frame junctions, or ambiguous translated residues. V3J clonotypes were defined as sequences sharing the same inferred V gene, J gene, and CDR3 amino acid sequence. To compute the percentage overlap between repertoires, the number of shared unique clonotypes was divided by the size of the smaller repertoire. Richness of each repertoire was evaluated using RTK rarefaction, the Chao1 estimator, and Recon v2.1 estimates of unobserved clonotypes. Generation probabilities were computed with OLGA for all TCRbeta clonotypes obtained by the gDNA method from several donors. TCRdb re-hosts the immuneACCESS table, in-frame sequences only. Its copies lack some clones; in the studies checked, an unresolved V gene accounts for under half of them, and the cause for the rest is not known. The D gene and trimming were derived from the DNA, and the V and J assignments and clone size from that table. The sample has around 2.1 million clones on record, 85% to 95% of them singletons. The ten largest clones capture around 1.7% of the sample.

What was sequenced was naive CD8+ T cells from PBMCs. The cell subset or site label for this specimen denotes: CD45RA+CCR7+. Recombination linked TRBV7-2 to TRBJ2-7; the D segment cannot be called with confidence. This TCR derives from a young man in good health. Some clones in this sample may be carry-over from other donors' samples. The DNA sequence is TGTGCCAGCAGCTTAGGGAACGGCGAGCAGTACTTC. Translated, it reads CASSLGNGEQYF. Reference TRBV7-2 and TRBJ2-7 genes cover what lies past the CDR3, so the full variable domain is GAGVSQSPSNKVTEKGKDVELRCDPISGHTALYWYRQSLGQGLEFLIYFQGNSAPDKSGLPSDRFSAERTGGSVSTLTIQRTQQEDSAVYLCASSLGNGEQYFGPGTRLTVT.